The sequence of this TCR beta chain was determined in a study of T cells after posttransplantation cyclophosphamide. Many counts were recorded for this clone. What it binds is unknown. The CDR3 runs to 16 residues. Trimming removed 3 bases from V and 3 bases from J; junction bases left unmatched: 4. Germline CDR1 LGHNA, CDR2 YNFKEQ. Only in-frame clones appear in the TCRdb table, and some are missing; sequencing was by immunoSEQ multiplex PCR. This sample has roughly 49,000 clones and no singletons, with 2% to 2.5% in the ten largest. Findings and limits, study-wide: Blood and skin or GI T cell repertoires showed limited TRB overlap. Donor CD8+ memory clones often dominated recipient blood repertoires at later times. TRB clonality was highly associated with recipient CMV seropositivity and reactivation.

The receptor was derived from a man between 35 and 55 years old in good health, CMV-negative, and a related stem cell transplant donor. The sample taken for sequencing was PBMCs. The chain carries TRBV4-2 and TRBJ2-1, with 11 nucleotides matching TRBD2. CDR3 region: CASSQAGTSGYNEQFF. The DNA of the CDR3 is TGTGCCAGCAGCCAGGCCGGGACTAGCGGCTACAATGAGCAGTTCTTC.